These 20 T cell receptor beta chains were sequenced from one sample in a study of memory CD4+ T cells and cytomegalovirus serostatus. Some clones are missing from TCRdb's copy, which holds only in-frame ones; the method was immunoSEQ multiplex PCR. In the table there are 84,000 or so clones, more than 70% of which are singletons. The sort gate was single viable CD3+CD4+CD8-CD45RO+ cells for memory CD4+ T cells. Sequenced material: memory CD4+ T cells from blood. All receptors come from an adult in good health and CMV-seronegative.

The chain carries TRBV7-6 and TRBJ2-5; D not certain. V lost 0 bases and J 1 base, leaving 0 bases between the germline ends. The length of the CDR3 is 12 residues. Germline lookup yields CDR1 SGHVS and CDR2 FNYEAQ. The CDR3: CASSLAQETQYF. The DNA of the CDR3 is TGTGCCAGCAGCTTAGCCCAAGAGACCCAGTACTTC. The full variable domain, rest sourced from reference TRBV7-6 and TRBJ2-5, is GAGVSQSPRYKVTKRGQDVALRCDPISGHVSLYWYRQALGQGPEFLTYFNYEAQQDKSGLPNDRFSAERPEGSISTLTIQRTEQRDSAMYRCASSLAQETQYFGPGTRLLVL.

The V and J genes are TRBV6-1 and TRBJ2-7, with D perhaps matching TRBD2 (5 bases). V dropped 7 bases and J dropped 6 bases, with 19 bases sitting between them. Per the germline V gene, CDR1 is MNHNS and CDR2 is SASEGT. This CDR3 is 14 amino acids long. CDR3 sequence: CASTPERGISEQYF. As DNA, the CDR3 is TGTGCCAGCACCCCCGAAAGAGGGATAAGCGAGCAGTACTTC.

This clone was seen a few times. The V call is TRBV5-1, the J call TRBJ2-6, with 12 bases aligning to TRBD1. With 4 bases clipped from V and 2 bases from J, the junction kept 10 bases outside the gene matches. This CDR3 region has 19 residues. Germline-derived CDR1 and CDR2 are SGHRS and YFSETQ. The CDR3 spells CASSNRDRGLSTGANVLTF. CDR3 bases: TGCGCCAGCAGCAACCGGGACAGGGGGCTTTCCACTGGGGCCAACGTCCTGACTTTC.

The chain links TRBV11-3 to TRBJ2-1; 10 nucleotides align to TRBD1. Germline CDR1 is SGHNT and CDR2 is YENEEA. J gave up 8 bases and V 5 bases, and 9 bases lay outside the gene matches. The CDR3 consists of 15 residues. In DNA form, the CDR3 reads TGTGCCAGCAGCCTAAGGACAGGGGGGTGGGATGAGCAGTTCTTC. It specifies CASSLRTGGWDEQFF.

This clone was picked up one time. The gene calls are TRBV6-4 and TRBJ2-1; D is perhaps TRBD1 (5 bases). Germline V CDR1 and CDR2: MRHNA, SNTAGT. The CDR3 runs 13 residues. V was shortened by 0 bases and J by 8 bases, with 8 bases between the two germline ends. The CDR3 loop is CASSDSRGYEQFF. The DNA of the CDR3 is TGTGCCAGCAGTGACTCAAGGGGCTATGAGCAGTTCTTC.

This chain joins TRBV19 and TRBJ2-7; D is perhaps TRBD1 (6 bases). Trimming shortened V by 6 bases and J by 2 bases, and 14 bases separated the two germline ends. CDR3 size: 14 residues. Germline V gene lookup returns CDR1 LNHDA and CDR2 SQIVND (reference sequence). In DNA form, the CDR3 reads TGTGCCAGTAGAGAACAGGGTTGGCCCTACGAGCAGTACTTC. It is translated as CASREQGWPYEQYF.

The chain links TRBV6-6 to TRBJ1-1; D is unresolved. The germline gives CDR1 MNHNY, CDR2 SVGAGI (reference sequence). Between the trimmed V and J ends, which lost 5 bases and 3 bases, there was a span of 13 bases. The CDR3 consists of 14 residues. This CDR3 reads CASSAGVGHTEAFF. The DNA of the CDR3 is TGTGCCAGCAGTGCCGGGGTAGGTCACACTGAAGCTTTCTTT.

The CDR3 here is CASTATAMGETQYF. In DNA, the CDR3 is TGTGCCAGCACCGCCACGGCGATGGGAGAGACCCAGTACTTC. V and J are TRBV7-2 and TRBJ2-5, with D hard to call. The V end was cut by 7 bases, the J end by 4 bases, with 16 bases between. The germline CDR1 and CDR2 sequences are SGHTA and FQGNSA. The CDR3 contains 14 residues.

The V and J genes are TRBV29-1 and TRBJ1-2; 9 bases line up with TRBD1. CDR1 is SQVTM and CDR2 is ANQGSEA in the germline V gene. The CDR3 sequence is 12 residues long. The CDR3 DNA follows: TGCACCTCATTGGGACAGGGTAACGGCTACACCTTC. This codes for CTSLGQGNGYTF.

This clone was recorded a few times. The rearrangement uses TRBV6-5 and TRBJ1-1; D not certain. V gave up 0 bases and J gave up 8 bases, with 7 bases separating them. Germline assignment: CDR1 MNHEY and CDR2 SVGAGI. The CDR3 has 12 amino acids. The CDR3 sequence: CASSYSGREAFF. CDR3 nucleotide sequence: TGTGCCAGCAGTTACTCGGGAAGGGAAGCTTTCTTT.

The chain employs TRBV6-5 and TRBJ1-2; TRBD1 aligns across 7 bases. The CDR3 is 15 amino acids. V lost 4 bases to trimming and J lost 8 bases; unmatched junction nucleotides: 13. In germline, CDR1 is MNHEY, CDR2 SVGAGI. CDR3 amino acids: CASSSNRGRIGGYTF. The CDR3 nucleotides read TGTGCCAGCAGTTCGAACAGGGGCAGAATAGGGGGCTACACCTTC.

Regarding this clone: Distinct nucleotide sequences in the sample also encode this CDR3. The chain carries TRBV7-2 and TRBJ2-5; unclear D gene. Germline V CDR1 and CDR2: SGHTA, FQGNSA. The CDR3 has 12 amino acids. Trimming removed 0 bases at V and 4 bases at J, with 3 bases between. The CDR3 reads CASSLARETQYF. In nucleotides, the CDR3 is TGTGCCAGCAGCTTAGCTAGAGAGACCCAGTACTTC.

There are a few counts of this clone. V usage is TRBV29-1 and J usage is TRBJ1-2, with D maybe TRBD1 (5 bases). With 7 bases removed from V and 0 bases from J, the gap between germline ends came to 12 bases. Germline V gives CDR1 SQVTM, CDR2 ANQGSEA. This CDR3 contains 13 residues. The CDR3: CSARDGTNYGYTF. The DNA for the CDR3 is TGCAGCGCCCGGGACGGGACTAACTATGGCTACACCTTC.

This chain joins TRBV28 and TRBJ1-2; a possible D gene is TRBD1 (5 bases). V was trimmed by 6 bases and J by 6 bases, leaving 23 bases between them. Germline V CDR1 and CDR2: MDHEN, SYDVKM. This CDR3 is built from 16 residues. CDR3 in DNA: TGTGCCAGCAGAACACACCGGGGCCAACCGGGAAATGGCTACACCTTC. Its protein is CASRTHRGQPGNGYTF.

The gene calls are TRBV28 and TRBJ2-1; maybe TRBD2 (6 bases). CDR3 length equals 11 residues. CDR1 and CDR2 (germline): MDHEN, SYDVKM. The CDR3 sequence is CLDGSDNEQFF. Written as DNA, the CDR3 is TGTTTGGACGGGAGCGACAATGAGCAGTTCTTC. The variable domain in full, completed from reference TRBV28 and TRBJ2-1, reads DVKVTQSSRYLVKRTGEKVFLECVQDMDHENMFWYRQDPGLGLRLIYFSYDVKMKEKGDIPEGYSVSREKKERFSLILESASTNQTSMYLCLDGSDNEQFFGPGTRLTVL.

This clone came up a few times. V gene TRBV2 combines with J gene TRBJ1-2; D may be TRBD1 (5 bases). The V gene's germline CDR1 is SNHLY and CDR2 FYNNEI. V lost 4 bases, J lost 5 bases, and 17 bases lay in between. This CDR3 has 15 amino acids. CDR3 residues: CASSGTLGALYGYTF. CDR3 nucleotides: TGTGCCAGCAGTGGAACCCTCGGGGCCCTATATGGCTACACCTTC. The full variable domain, with the rest looked up from reference TRBV2 and TRBJ1-2, is EPEVTQTPSHQVTQMGQEVILRCVPISNHLYFYWYRQILGQKVEFLVSFYNNEISEKSEIFDDQFSVERPDGSNFTLKIRSTKLEDSAMYFCASSGTLGALYGYTFGSGTRLTVV.

DNA of the CDR3: TGTGCCAGCACCGGACAGAGTAATTCACCCCTCCACTTT. Translated: CASTGQSNSPLHF. J is TRBJ1-6 and V is TRBV2; D might be TRBD1 (6 bases). V was pared by 7 bases and J by 6 bases, with 10 bases between. Germline V gives CDR1 SNHLY, CDR2 FYNNEI. There are 13 residues in the CDR3. The whole variable domain, remainder taken from reference TRBV2 and TRBJ1-6, is EPEVTQTPSHQVTQMGQEVILRCVPISNHLYFYWYRQILGQKVEFLVSFYNNEISEKSEIFDDQFSVERPDGSNFTLKIRSTKLEDSAMYFCASTGQSNSPLHFGNGTRLTVT.

In its sample, this clone was seen a few times. J is TRBJ1-1 and V is TRBV4-1; D is ambiguous. This CDR3 has 13 amino acids. CDR1 is MGHRA and CDR2 is YSYEKL in the germline V gene. The ends were cut back, 7 bases at V and 8 bases at J, with 17 bases in the middle. The CDR3 here is CASKQKGVDEAFF. The CDR3, as DNA: TGCGCCAGCAAACAGAAGGGAGTAGACGAAGCTTTCTTT.

The chain employs TRBV15 and TRBJ1-2, with D possibly being TRBD1 (6 bases). The CDR3 is made up of 16 amino acids. Per germline, CDR1 LNHNV and CDR2 YYDKDF (reference sequence). Trimming pared 0 bases from V and 4 bases from J, leaving 15 bases between. CDR3: CATSRENIQGAYGYTF. The CDR3 DNA follows: TGTGCCACCAGCAGAGAGAATATACAGGGTGCCTATGGCTACACCTTC.

The rearrangement joins TRBV6-1 to TRBJ2-5; D gene ambiguous. Per germline, CDR1 MNHNS and CDR2 SASEGT. The CDR3 contains 15 residues. The V end was cut by 3 bases, the J end by 5 bases, with 16 bases between. CDR3 amino acids: CASSDTTNKWETQYF. The DNA of the CDR3 is TGTGCCAGCAGTGACACAACTAATAAGTGGGAGACCCAGTACTTC.